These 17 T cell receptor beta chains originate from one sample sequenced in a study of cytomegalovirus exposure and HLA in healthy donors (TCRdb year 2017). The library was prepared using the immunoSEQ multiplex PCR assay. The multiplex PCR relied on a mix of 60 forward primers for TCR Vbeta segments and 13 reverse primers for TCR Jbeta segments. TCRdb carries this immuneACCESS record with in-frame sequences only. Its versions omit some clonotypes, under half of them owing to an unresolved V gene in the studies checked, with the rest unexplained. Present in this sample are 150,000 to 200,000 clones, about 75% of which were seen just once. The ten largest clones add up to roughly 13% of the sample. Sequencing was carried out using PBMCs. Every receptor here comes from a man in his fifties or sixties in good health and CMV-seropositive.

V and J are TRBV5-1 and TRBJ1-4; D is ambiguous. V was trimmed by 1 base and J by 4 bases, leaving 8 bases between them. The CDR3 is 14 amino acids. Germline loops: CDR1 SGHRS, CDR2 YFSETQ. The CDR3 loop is CASSLRGLNEKLFF. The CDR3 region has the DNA TGCGCCAGCAGCTTGCGCGGTCTTAATGAAAAACTGTTTTTT.

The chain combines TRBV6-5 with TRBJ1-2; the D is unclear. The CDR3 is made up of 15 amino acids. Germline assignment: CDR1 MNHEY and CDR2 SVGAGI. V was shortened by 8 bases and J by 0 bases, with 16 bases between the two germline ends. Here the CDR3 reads CASGRSSSANYGYTF. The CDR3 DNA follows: TGTGCCAGCGGAAGAAGCAGCAGCGCTAACTATGGCTACACCTTC.

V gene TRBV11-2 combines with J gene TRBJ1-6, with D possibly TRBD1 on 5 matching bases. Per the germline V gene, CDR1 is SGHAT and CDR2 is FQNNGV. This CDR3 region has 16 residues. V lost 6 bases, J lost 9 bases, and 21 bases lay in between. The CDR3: CASSLGTGLSGSPLHF. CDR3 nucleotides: TGTGCCAGCAGTCTGGGGACGGGACTATCTGGTTCACCCCTCCACTTT.

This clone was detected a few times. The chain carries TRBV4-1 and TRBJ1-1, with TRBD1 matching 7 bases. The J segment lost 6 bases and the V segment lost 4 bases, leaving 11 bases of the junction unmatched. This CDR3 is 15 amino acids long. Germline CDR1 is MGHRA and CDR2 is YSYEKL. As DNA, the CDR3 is TGCGCCAGCAGCCCTCTCCTCCAGGGGGGCTCTGAAGCTTTCTTT. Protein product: CASSPLLQGGSEAFF.

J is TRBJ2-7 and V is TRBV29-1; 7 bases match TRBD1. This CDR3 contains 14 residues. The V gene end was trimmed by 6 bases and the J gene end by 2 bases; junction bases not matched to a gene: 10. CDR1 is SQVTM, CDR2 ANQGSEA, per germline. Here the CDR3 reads CSVRQGQPTYEQYF. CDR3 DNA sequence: TGCAGCGTCCGACAGGGACAGCCAACCTACGAGCAGTACTTC.

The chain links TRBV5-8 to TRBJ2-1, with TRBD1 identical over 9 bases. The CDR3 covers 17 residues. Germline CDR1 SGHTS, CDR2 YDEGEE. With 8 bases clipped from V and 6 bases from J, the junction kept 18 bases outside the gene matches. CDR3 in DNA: TGTGCCAGTAGTTCCAATCTCGGGACAGGGAATTTCAATGAGCAGTTCTTC. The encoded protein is CASSSNLGTGNFNEQFF.

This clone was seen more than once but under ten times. The DNA for the CDR3 is TGTGCCAGCAGTGAAGCGTTTCCCTTTAATGAAAAACTGTTTTTT. Translated: CASSEAFPFNEKLFF. The chain has TRBV6-1 and TRBJ1-4; D unclear. Trimming cost V 0 bases and J 4 bases, with 9 bases left between them. This CDR3 is built from 15 residues. Germline lookup yields CDR1 MNHNS and CDR2 SASEGT.

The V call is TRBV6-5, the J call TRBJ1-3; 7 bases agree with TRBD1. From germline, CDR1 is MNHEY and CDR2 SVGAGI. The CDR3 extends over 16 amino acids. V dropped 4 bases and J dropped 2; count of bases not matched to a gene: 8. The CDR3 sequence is CASSFDRELAGNTIYF. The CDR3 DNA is TGTGCCAGCAGTTTCGACAGGGAACTCGCTGGAAACACCATATATTTT.

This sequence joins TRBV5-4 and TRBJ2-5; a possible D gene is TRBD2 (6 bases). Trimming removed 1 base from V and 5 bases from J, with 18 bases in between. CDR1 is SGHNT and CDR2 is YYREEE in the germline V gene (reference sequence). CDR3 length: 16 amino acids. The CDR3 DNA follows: TGTGCCAGCAGCTTGAGTGGGACTCCCTCGGTGGAGACCCAGTACTTC. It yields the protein CASSLSGTPSVETQYF.

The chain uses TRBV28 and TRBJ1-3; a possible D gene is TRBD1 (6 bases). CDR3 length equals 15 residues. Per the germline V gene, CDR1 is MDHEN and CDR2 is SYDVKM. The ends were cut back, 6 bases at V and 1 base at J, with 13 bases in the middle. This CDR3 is CASSGSGVSGNTIYF. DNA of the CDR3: TGTGCCAGCAGCGGATCAGGGGTATCTGGAAACACCATATATTTT.

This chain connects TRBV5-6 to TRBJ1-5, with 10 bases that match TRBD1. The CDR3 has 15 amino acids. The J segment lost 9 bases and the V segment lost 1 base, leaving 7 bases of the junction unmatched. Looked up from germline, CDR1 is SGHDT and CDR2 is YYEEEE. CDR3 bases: TGTGCCAGCAGCTTGAGACAGGGGGCGGTTTTGCCCCAGCATTTT. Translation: CASSLRQGAVLPQHF.

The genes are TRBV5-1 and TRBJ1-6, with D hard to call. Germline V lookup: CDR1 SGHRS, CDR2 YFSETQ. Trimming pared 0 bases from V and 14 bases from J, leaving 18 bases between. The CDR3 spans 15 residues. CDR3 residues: CASSLVPDGSRALHF. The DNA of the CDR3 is TGCGCCAGCAGCTTGGTTCCGGACGGGAGTCGAGCCCTCCACTTT.

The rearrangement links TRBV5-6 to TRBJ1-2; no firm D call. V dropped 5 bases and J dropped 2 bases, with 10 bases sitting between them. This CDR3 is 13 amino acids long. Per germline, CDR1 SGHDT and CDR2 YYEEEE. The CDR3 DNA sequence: TGTGCCAGCAGTCCGGTGGAGAACTATGGCTACACCTTC. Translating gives CASSPVENYGYTF.

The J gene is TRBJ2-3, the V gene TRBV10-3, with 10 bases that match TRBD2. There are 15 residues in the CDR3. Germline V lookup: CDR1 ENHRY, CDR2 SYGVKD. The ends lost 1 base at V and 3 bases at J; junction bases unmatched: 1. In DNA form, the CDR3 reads TGTGCCATCAGTGAGTTAGCGGGGGGTACAGATACGCAGTATTTT. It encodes CAISELAGGTDTQYF.

The CDR3 DNA reads TGCGCCAGCAGCCAAGGTAGAAGGGGTAGGGATGAAAAACTGTTTTTT. This codes for CASSQGRRGRDEKLFF. This chain joins TRBV4-1 and TRBJ1-4, with D tentatively TRBD1 (5 bases). The CDR3 covers 16 residues. Trimming took 1 base from V and 6 from J, leaving 15 bases between them. The germline V gene has CDR1 MGHRA and CDR2 YSYEKL.

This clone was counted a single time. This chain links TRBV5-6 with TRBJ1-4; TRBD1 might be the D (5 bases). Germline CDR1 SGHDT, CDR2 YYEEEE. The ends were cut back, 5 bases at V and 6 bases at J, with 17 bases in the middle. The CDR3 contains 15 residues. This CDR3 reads CASSSAREGDEKLFF. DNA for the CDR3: TGTGCCAGCAGTTCGGCCAGGGAAGGGGATGAAAAACTGTTTTTT.

CDR3 amino acids: CASSEDRNYGYTF. CDR3 in DNA: TGTGCCAGCAGTGAGGACAGGAACTATGGCTACACCTTC. The chain links TRBV6-5 to TRBJ1-2; 7 bases match TRBD1. CDR3 length equals 13 residues. Germline lookup yields CDR1 MNHEY and CDR2 SVGAGI. V was clipped by 5 bases and J by 2 bases; unmatched bases: 2.